This T cell receptor (beta chain) was captured by sequencing in a study of human T cells and chemical hapten exposure. Study summary: An area of 2 cm by roughly 2.2 cm on upper inner arm skin received 2% DPC for sensitization. Patches with 0.01% DPC went on the upper back, and the tests were read at 6 days.

Time point in this sample: patch test 1, 2 weeks after DPC sensitization. Treatment given: therapeutic diphenylcyclopropenone sensitization with weekly scalp DPC. Blood collection took place prior to placing each patch test. This clonotype was seen only a few times. The CDR3 covers 14 residues. V was pared by 2 bases and J by 4 bases, with 9 bases between. Per germline, CDR1 MNHNY and CDR2 SVGAGI (reference sequence). TCRdb fed the RACE reads into MiXCR, producing one record per CDR3 protein. The table lists tens of thousands of distinct CDR3 sequences, around 10% of them singletons. The chain links TRBV6-6 to TRBJ2-1, with D perhaps matching TRBD1 or TRBD2 (5 bases each). Specimen: whole blood, collected in connection with sensitization to the hapten diphenylcyclopropenone (DPC). This TCR was recovered from a woman in her forties with alopecia areata. Some clones in this sample may be carry-over from other donors' samples. This chain's CDR3 is CASSYGTLYNEQFF. The CDR3 DNA reads as TGTGCCAGCAGTTACGGGACCCTTTACAATGAGCAGTTCTTC.